This TCR beta chain is drawn from a study of CD8+CD57+ T cells in acquired aplastic anemia. Across the study: Average DNA yield from sorted CD4+ and CD8+ cells was around 3 ug.

Genomic DNA provided the template from which TCR beta VDJ and CDR3 profiles were obtained. TCRdb fed the reads into MiXCR, producing one record per CDR3 protein. The sample includes 90,000 to 130,000 distinct CDR3 sequences, roughly 50% of them seen just once. Between the trimmed V and J ends, which lost 3 bases and 0 bases, there was a span of 9 bases. Per germline, CDR1 SNHLY and CDR2 FYNNEI. The CDR3 covers 15 residues. The clonotype originates from a human donor in good health, serving as a control. Source material: sorted CD4+, CD8+, or CD8+CD57+ T cells (not recorded which) from PBMCs. The chain is built from TRBV2 and TRBJ1-5, with D perhaps matching TRBD1 (5 bases). This CDR3 is CASSEGVYSNQPQHF. The CDR3 bases are TGTGCCAGCAGTGAGGGGGTGTATAGCAATCAGCCCCAGCATTTT. Together with reference TRBV2 and TRBJ1-5, the CDR3 gives the full variable domain: EPEVTQTPSHQVTQMGQEVILRCVPISNHLYFYWYRQILGQKVEFLVSFYNNEISEKSEIFDDQFSVERPDGSNFTLKIRSTKLEDSAMYFCASSEGVYSNQPQHFGDGTRLSIL.